The 14 T cell receptor beta chains below all came from one sample that was sequenced in a study of T cells in Graves' hyperthyroidism and ophthalmopathy. The TCR beta CDR3 regions underwent amplification using RNA transcripts as the source. The TCR CDR3 first-round RT-PCR relied on the HTBI primer set. TCRdb passed the multiplex PCR reads through MiXCR, listing each CDR3 protein once. The repertoire holds 350,000 to 400,000 distinct CDR3 sequences, with about 20% as singletons. Sequenced: blood. These receptor sequences come from a woman under 30 with Graves' hyperthyroidism.

This clonotype was seen at least ten times. The chain uses TRBV2 and TRBJ1-1; no definite D call. Trimming pared 1 base from V and 1 base from J, leaving 16 bases between. The CDR3 contains 17 residues. CDR1 SNHLY and CDR2 FYNNEI come from the germline V gene. The DNA of the CDR3 is TGTGCCAGCAGTGAAGAGGTGCGGGTCCGTACGAACACTGAAGCTTTCTTT. It yields the protein CASSEEVRVRTNTEAFF.

A remark on this clonotype: Mismatch with germline at one junction end may stem from a read error. The chain is built from TRBV29-1 and TRBJ1-2; D call uncertain. The germline V gene encodes CDR1 SQVTM and CDR2 ANQGSEA. This CDR3 region has 14 residues. CDR3 DNA: TGCAGCGTTGCAATCTGGAATGCTAACTATGGCTACGCCTTC. Translation: CSVAIWNANYGYAF.

The sample holds a few counts of this clonotype. This may come from a read error, since a much larger clone is one base off. The chain joins TRBV12-3 or TRBV12-4 to TRBJ2-7; tentatively, D is TRBD1 or TRBD2 (5 bases each). Trimming stripped 2 bases from V and 3 bases from J, with 17 bases between. This CDR3 has 16 amino acids. CDR3: CASSLSSRDGVYEQYF. CDR3 DNA sequence: TGTGCCAGCAGTTTAAGTTCAAGGGACGGGGTCTACGAGCAGTACTTC.

This clonotype was seen a handful of times. This chain connects TRBV6-1 to TRBJ2-3; 11 bases map to TRBD2. From germline, CDR1 is MNHNS and CDR2 SASEGT. The trim removed 3 bases at V and 0 bases at J, leaving 2 bases unmatched. The CDR3 runs 16 residues. CDR3 nucleotide sequence: TGTGCCAGCAGTGATCTAGCGGGGGGCAGCACAGATACGCAGTATTTT. It codes for CASSDLAGGSTDTQYF.

Ten or more counts support this clonotype. This chain connects TRBV6-1 to TRBJ2-7; 8 positions match TRBD2. CDR3 length: 17 amino acids. The germline CDR1 and CDR2 sequences are MNHNS and SASEGT. Trimming cost V 4 bases and J 2 bases; bases outside gene matches: 13. The chain's CDR3 is CASSARVRLAGPYEQYF. As DNA, the CDR3 is TGTGCCAGCAGTGCCCGGGTCCGGCTAGCGGGCCCCTACGAGCAGTACTTC.

J is TRBJ2-7 and V is TRBV5-1; 9 bases are a match to TRBD2. The germline V gene encodes CDR1 SGHRS and CDR2 YFSETQ. The CDR3 extends over 16 amino acids. Trimming removed 1 base from V and 3 bases from J; junction bases left unmatched: 8. This CDR3 is CASSLRAGGQGYEQYF. CDR3 DNA: TGCGCCAGCAGCTTGAGAGCGGGGGGTCAGGGCTACGAGCAGTACTTC. The full variable domain, in which reference TRBV5-1 and TRBJ2-7 provide the parts outside the CDR3, is KAGVTQTPRYLIKTRGQQVTLSCSPISGHRSVSWYQQTPGQGLQFLFEYFSETQRNKGNFPGRFSGRQFSNSRSEMNVSTLELGDSALYLCASSLRAGGQGYEQYFGPGTRLTVT.

This clonotype was observed many times. This chain uses TRBV6-1 with TRBJ2-7, with 8 bases that match TRBD2. CDR3 length equals 16 residues. The germline V gene encodes CDR1 MNHNS and CDR2 SASEGT. With 3 bases clipped from V and 0 bases from J, the junction kept 7 bases outside the gene matches. The CDR3 DNA reads TGTGCCAGCAGTGAGAAAGCGGGGGCGGGCTCCTACGAGCAGTACTTC. Translated, it gives CASSEKAGAGSYEQYF.

This clonotype was seen at least ten times. The chain recombines TRBV28 with TRBJ1-2; tentative D call: TRBD1 (5 bases). From germline, CDR1 is MDHEN and CDR2 SYDVKM. V lost 4 bases and J 2 bases, leaving 14 bases between the germline ends. CDR3 size: 15 residues. CDR3 amino acids: CASSYYLGLNYGYTF. CDR3 bases: TGTGCCAGCAGTTACTACCTGGGACTGAACTATGGCTACACCTTC.

The gene calls are TRBV19 and TRBJ1-2; D uncertain. The CDR3 extends over 11 amino acids. With 9 bases removed from V and 6 bases from J, the gap between germline ends came to 11 bases. Germline-derived CDR1 and CDR2 are LNHDA and SQIVND (reference sequence). This CDR3 is CASRELHGYTF. The CDR3 nucleotides read TGTGCCAGCCGCGAGTTGCATGGCTACACCTTC.

The rearrangement joins TRBV27 to TRBJ2-5; 11 bases are a match to TRBD2. CDR1 MNHEY and CDR2 SMNVEV come from the germline V gene (reference sequence). V trimming: 0 bases; J trimming: 5 bases; junction bases outside the gene matches: 11. There are 18 residues in the CDR3. Here the CDR3 reads CASSLSTTSGAWGETQYF. CDR3 DNA sequence: TGTGCCAGCAGTTTATCGACGACTAGCGGGGCCTGGGGGGAGACCCAGTACTTC.

This clonotype turned up a few times. The chain is built from TRBV3-1 and TRBJ2-7; D unresolved. The V gene lost 0 bases and the J gene lost 5 bases, with 5 bases spanning the gap. Germline CDR1 is LGHDT and CDR2 is YNNKEL (reference sequence). The CDR3 sequence is 12 residues long. This CDR3 reads CASSQDEDEQYF. Written as DNA, the CDR3 is TGTGCCAGCAGCCAAGATGAGGACGAGCAGTACTTC.

This clonotype was observed a handful of times. V gene TRBV11-2 combines with J gene TRBJ2-2, with 8 nucleotides matching TRBD1. This CDR3 is 16 amino acids long. V dropped 6 bases and J dropped 1; count of bases not matched to a gene: 7. Germline assignment: CDR1 SGHAT and CDR2 FQNNGV. The CDR3 DNA reads as TGTGCCAGCAGTCCTTCCGGGACAGGGAACACCGGGGAGCTGTTTTTT. It encodes CASSPSGTGNTGELFF.

With regard to this clonotype: A much bigger clone sits one base away, suggesting this may be a read error. This chain connects TRBV12-3 or TRBV12-4 to TRBJ2-2, with D perhaps being TRBD1 or TRBD2 (5 bases each). CDR3 length equals 14 residues. CDR3 sequence: CASSPRRGTGELCF. The CDR3 DNA reads TGTGCCAGCAGCCCGCGTCGGGGCACCGGGGAGCTGTGTTTT.

This clonotype has only one observation. The chain combines TRBV6-5 with TRBJ2-5, with D possibly being TRBD2 (5 bases). V was clipped by 2 bases and J by 5 bases, with 24 bases between them. This CDR3 region has 18 residues. The germline CDR1 and CDR2 sequences are MNHEY and SVGAGI. The CDR3 DNA sequence: TGTGCCAGCAGTTACGACTCGACCCCCAGCGGAAACAGCGAGACCCAGTACTTC. The encoded protein is CASSYDSTPSGNSETQYF.